The 20 T cell receptor beta chains in this list originate from one sample, sequenced in a study of blood T cells in healthy people across ages. The use of a sample-barcoded 5' primer and a J-beta primer mix characterized a second PCR of about 7 to 12 cycles. TCRdb re-analysed the 5' RACE reads in MiXCR, keeping a single row per CDR3 protein. The table includes roughly 1,000,000 distinct CDR3 sequences, 20% to 25% detected once. This same sample was also taken into another study, of T cells of mothers and their children.

Sequencing was carried out using blood. The receptors come from a girl aged 2-15 years in good health.

This clonotype came up a few times. This chain links TRBV12-3 or TRBV12-4 with TRBJ2-7; D could derive from TRBD1 or TRBD2 (5 bases each). The CDR3 sequence is 13 residues long. V gave up 5 bases and J gave up 3 bases, with 11 bases separating them. Written as DNA, the CDR3 is TGTGCCAGCAGTACCGGGGCCTACTACGAGCAGTACTTC. Amino acid sequence: CASSTGAYYEQYF.

This chain joins TRBV9 and TRBJ1-3; D is possibly TRBD1 (6 bases). The CDR3 consists of 15 residues. Trimming removed 0 bases from V and 1 base from J, with 8 bases in between. CDR1 is SGDLS, CDR2 YYNGEE, per germline. The CDR3 DNA is TGTGCCAGCAGCGTAGAGGGGGTATCTGGAAACACCATATATTTT. Its protein product is CASSVEGVSGNTIYF.

The gene calls are TRBV6-2 or TRBV6-3 and TRBJ2-3, with unresolved D. The V gene lost 0 bases and the J gene lost 8 bases, with 6 bases spanning the gap. From germline, CDR1 is MNHEY and CDR2 SVGEGT. The CDR3 runs to 12 residues. The CDR3 here is CASSYSRATQYF. Written as DNA, the CDR3 is TGTGCCAGCAGTTACTCTCGGGCTACGCAGTATTTT.

For this clonotype: Possible read error: a much larger clone is one base away. The CDR3 carries no conserved terminal phenylalanine or tryptophan, so it likely arises from a read error. The rearrangement joins TRBV20-1 to TRBJ2-5; D gene uncertain. Germline values: CDR1 DFQATT, CDR2 SNEGSKA (reference sequence). The length of the CDR3 is 12 residues. The CDR3 region has the DNA TGCAAGGCGGTAGGACGGATAGAGACCCAGTACTGC. It is translated as CKAVGRIETQYC.

In its sample, this clonotype was seen a few times. This chain uses TRBV29-1 with TRBJ2-1; D gene unclear. Trimming took 2 bases from V and 7 from J, leaving 12 bases between them. In germline, CDR1 is SQVTM, CDR2 ANQGSEA. The length of the CDR3 is 13 residues. The CDR3 loop is CSVEPNTRNEQFF. CDR3 coding DNA: TGCAGCGTTGAACCTAATACACGGAATGAGCAGTTCTTC.

This clonotype has at least ten counts. The chain links TRBV7-3 to TRBJ2-1; D gene uncertain. The CDR3 is made up of 15 amino acids. Trimming removed 0 bases from V and 0 bases from J, with 6 bases in between. Germline-derived CDR1 and CDR2 are SGHTA and FQGTGA. In nucleotides, the CDR3 is TGTGCCAGCAGCTTAACGGGAAGCTCCTACAATGAGCAGTTCTTC. This encodes CASSLTGSSYNEQFF.

This clonotype appeared once. This chain joins TRBV28 and TRBJ2-3; D is undetermined. CDR1 is MDHEN and CDR2 is SYDVKM in the germline V gene. The germline V and J ends were trimmed by 3 bases and 5 bases, with 9 bases remaining between them. The CDR3 runs to 13 residues. CDR3 loop: CASSLGNLDTQYF. In DNA, the CDR3 is TGTGCCAGCAGTTTGGGTAACCTAGATACGCAGTATTTT.

The CDR3 DNA is TGTGCCAGCACCGCACCATTGGGCCTGAATGAGCAGTTCTTC. This sequence encodes CASTAPLGLNEQFF. The rearrangement joins TRBV28 to TRBJ2-1, with D unclear. This CDR3 spans 14 amino acids. CDR1 and CDR2 from the germline V gene are MDHEN and SYDVKM. V shed 7 bases and J shed 7 bases, with 17 bases lying between them. Full variable domain (outside the CDR3, taken from reference TRBV28 and TRBJ2-1): DVKVTQSSRYLVKRTGEKVFLECVQDMDHENMFWYRQDPGLGLRLIYFSYDVKMKEKGDIPEGYSVSREKKERFSLILESASTNQTSMYLCASTAPLGLNEQFFGPGTRLTVL.

This clonotype was counted a few times. V usage is TRBV7-9 and J usage is TRBJ2-5; 7 bases line up with TRBD2. The CDR3 totals 14 residues. Germline assignment: CDR1 SEHNR and CDR2 FQNEAQ (reference sequence). J was trimmed by 1 base and V by 6 bases; bases with no gene match: 5. CDR3 sequence: CASRPGTIQETQYF. DNA of the CDR3: TGTGCCAGCAGACCCGGGACTATCCAAGAGACCCAGTACTTC.

This clonotype was seen only a few times. This chain joins TRBV29-1 and TRBJ2-5; D is uncertain. Trimming removed 0 bases at V and 3 bases at J, with 8 bases between. The V gene's germline CDR1 is SQVTM and CDR2 ANQGSEA. This CDR3 is built from 13 residues. In DNA form, the CDR3 reads TGCAGCGTTGAAGATTTGGCAGAAGAGACCCAGTACTTC. Translation: CSVEDLAEETQYF.

This rearrangement joins TRBV20-1 to TRBJ2-5, with 14 nucleotides matching TRBD2. The last part of the DNA fits TRBJ2-1 better; the J call may be wrong. This CDR3 is built from 19 residues. Per germline, CDR1 DFQATT and CDR2 SNEGSKA (reference sequence). The chain's CDR3 is CSARDNAGLAGVNYNEQFF. CDR3 DNA sequence: TGCAGTGCTAGAGATAATGCGGGACTAGCGGGAGTCAACTACAATGAGCAGTTCTTC.

This clonotype was found a few times. The chain has TRBV6-5 and TRBJ2-4, with a possible D match to TRBD2 (6 bases). Germline V lookup: CDR1 MNHEY, CDR2 SVGAGI. CDR3 length: 17 amino acids. V was shortened by 0 bases and J by 0 bases, with 12 bases between the two germline ends. In DNA form, the CDR3 reads TGTGCCAGCAGTTACTCGGGCGGGGTGTTAGCCAAAAACATTCAGTACTTC. This sequence encodes CASSYSGGVLAKNIQYF.

This clonotype turned up a few times. This sequence joins TRBV4-2 and TRBJ2-7; D is unresolved. V was clipped by 0 bases and J by 0 bases, with 15 bases between them. From germline, CDR1 is LGHNA and CDR2 YNFKEQ. CDR3 length: 17 amino acids. CDR3 amino acids: CASSQDRWLLGSYEQYF. CDR3 nucleotide sequence: TGTGCCAGCAGCCAAGATCGCTGGCTCCTCGGCTCCTACGAGCAGTACTTC.

There are a few counts of this clonotype. As DNA, the CDR3 is TGTGCCAGCAGCTTGGGGACTTCACCAGATACGCAGTATTTT. Translation: CASSLGTSPDTQYF. The V and J genes are TRBV7-2 and TRBJ2-3, with D possibly being TRBD2 (6 bases). This CDR3 has 14 amino acids. V lost 3 bases and J 4 bases, leaving 11 bases between the germline ends. The germline gives CDR1 SGHTA, CDR2 FQGNSA.

V gene TRBV25-1 combines with J gene TRBJ2-1, with 9 nucleotides matching TRBD1. V shed 4 bases and J 8 bases; nucleotides not matched to a gene: 12. This CDR3 is built from 16 residues. From germline, CDR1 is MGHDK and CDR2 SYGVNS. The CDR3 bases are TGTGCCAGCAGTGCCTTTACAGGGGGCGTAGGTGATGAGCAGTTCTTC. Amino acids: CASSAFTGGVGDEQFF.

The V gene is TRBV29-1, the J gene TRBJ1-4; D might be TRBD1 (6 bases). V was shortened by 7 bases and J by 7 bases, with 13 bases between the two germline ends. Looked up from germline, CDR1 is SQVTM and CDR2 is ANQGSEA. The CDR3 spans 12 residues. The DNA of the CDR3 is TGCAGCGCTCACAGGGTGGGTGAAAAACTGTTTTTT. It is translated as CSAHRVGEKLFF.

The gene calls are TRBV4-1 and TRBJ2-7, with TRBD2 identical over 13 bases. The CDR3 runs 17 residues. The V segment lost 2 bases and the J segment 4 bases; nucleotides outside the gene matches: 8. CDR1 is MGHRA, CDR2 YSYEKL, per germline. The DNA for the CDR3 is TGCGCCAGCAGCCAAAACACACTGGGACTAGCGGGGTACGAGCAGTACTTC. Amino acid sequence: CASSQNTLGLAGYEQYF.

This clonotype has only a few counts. This chain connects TRBV24-1 to TRBJ2-2, with TRBD1 matching over 9 bases. The V and J ends lost 8 bases and 7 bases, in that order; junction bases with no gene match: 10. This CDR3 region has 15 residues. Germline V CDR1 and CDR2: KGHDR, SFDVKD. For the CDR3, the DNA is TGTGCCACCAACTCGGGACAGGGATGGGACGGGGAGCTGTTTTTT. It translates to CATNSGQGWDGELFF.

This sequence joins TRBV4-3 and TRBJ2-3; TRBD2 agrees at 8 bases. Trimming at V came to 0 bases and at J to 4 bases, leaving 15 bases not matched to a gene. The germline CDR1 and CDR2 sequences are LGHNA and YSLEER. The CDR3 sequence is 19 residues long. The CDR3 is CASSQERVAGMIRSDTQYF. CDR3 DNA: TGCGCCAGCAGCCAAGAGAGAGTAGCGGGGATGATTAGGTCAGATACGCAGTATTTT.

The chain has TRBV28 and TRBJ2-4, with D maybe TRBD2 (5 bases). The CDR3 sequence is 13 residues long. Germline V gene lookup returns CDR1 MDHEN and CDR2 SYDVKM. The V end was cut by 5 bases, the J end by 7 bases, with 12 bases between. In DNA form, the CDR3 reads TGTGCCAGCAGTCCGCGGGTGTCCAACATTCAGTACTTC. Amino acid sequence: CASSPRVSNIQYF.